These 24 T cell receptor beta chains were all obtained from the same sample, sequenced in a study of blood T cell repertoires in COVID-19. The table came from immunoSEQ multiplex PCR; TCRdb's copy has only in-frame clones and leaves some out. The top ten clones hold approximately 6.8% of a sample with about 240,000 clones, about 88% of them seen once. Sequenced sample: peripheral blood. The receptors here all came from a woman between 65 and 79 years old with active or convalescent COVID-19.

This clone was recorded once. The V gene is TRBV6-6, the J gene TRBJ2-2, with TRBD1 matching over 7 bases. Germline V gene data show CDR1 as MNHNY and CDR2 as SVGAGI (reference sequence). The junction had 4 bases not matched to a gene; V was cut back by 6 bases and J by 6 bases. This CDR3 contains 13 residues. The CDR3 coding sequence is TGTGCCAGCAGCTCGCAGGGGGCCGGGGAGCTGTTTTTT. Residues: CASSSQGAGELFF.

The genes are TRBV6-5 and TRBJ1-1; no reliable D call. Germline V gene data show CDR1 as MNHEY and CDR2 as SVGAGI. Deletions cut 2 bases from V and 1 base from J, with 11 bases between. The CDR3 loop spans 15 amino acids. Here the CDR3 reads CASSYPPAGNTEAFF. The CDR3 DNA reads TGTGCCAGCAGTTACCCTCCTGCGGGGAACACTGAAGCTTTCTTT.

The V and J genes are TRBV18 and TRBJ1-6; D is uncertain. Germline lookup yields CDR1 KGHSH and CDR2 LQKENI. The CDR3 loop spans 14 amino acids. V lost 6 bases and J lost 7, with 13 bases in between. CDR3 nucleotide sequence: TGTGCCAGCTCCCGTGCCGGGGAGAATTCACCCCTCCACTTT. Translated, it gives CASSRAGENSPLHF.

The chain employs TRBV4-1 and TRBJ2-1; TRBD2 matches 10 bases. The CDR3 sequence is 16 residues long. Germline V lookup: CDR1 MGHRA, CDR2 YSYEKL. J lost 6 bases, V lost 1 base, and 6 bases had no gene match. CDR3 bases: TGCGCCAGCAGCCAAGGGACAGCGGGGGGGCTCAATGAGCAGTTCTTC. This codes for CASSQGTAGGLNEQFF.

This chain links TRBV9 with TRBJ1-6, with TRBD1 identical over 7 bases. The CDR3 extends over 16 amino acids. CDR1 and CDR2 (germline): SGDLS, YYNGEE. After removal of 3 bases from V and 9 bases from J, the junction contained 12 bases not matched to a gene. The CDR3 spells CASSAIAGTVGSPLHF. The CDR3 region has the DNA TGTGCCAGCAGCGCTATCGCCGGGACAGTAGGTTCACCCCTCCACTTT.

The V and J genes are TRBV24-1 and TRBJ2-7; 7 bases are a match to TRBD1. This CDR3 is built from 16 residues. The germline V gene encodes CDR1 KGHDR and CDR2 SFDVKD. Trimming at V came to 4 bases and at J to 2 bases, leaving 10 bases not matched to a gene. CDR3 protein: CATSEGTGARPYEQYF. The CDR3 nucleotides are TGTGCCACCAGTGAAGGCACAGGGGCGAGACCCTACGAGCAGTACTTC.

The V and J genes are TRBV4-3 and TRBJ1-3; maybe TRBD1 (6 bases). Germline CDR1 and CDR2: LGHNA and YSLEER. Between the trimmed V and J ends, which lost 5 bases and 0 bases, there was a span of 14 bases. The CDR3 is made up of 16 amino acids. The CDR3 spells CASSGQYPHSGNTIYF. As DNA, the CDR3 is TGCGCCAGCAGCGGACAGTATCCCCACTCTGGAAACACCATATATTTT.

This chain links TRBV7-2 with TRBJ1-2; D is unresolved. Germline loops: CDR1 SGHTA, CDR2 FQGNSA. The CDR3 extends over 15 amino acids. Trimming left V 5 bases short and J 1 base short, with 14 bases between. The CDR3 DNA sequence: TGTGCCAGCAGCCTCACGAGGTTCCTTAACTATGGCTACACCTTC. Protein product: CASSLTRFLNYGYTF.

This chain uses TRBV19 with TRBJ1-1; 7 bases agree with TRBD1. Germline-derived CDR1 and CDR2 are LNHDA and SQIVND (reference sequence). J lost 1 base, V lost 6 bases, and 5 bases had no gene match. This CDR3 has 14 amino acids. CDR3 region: CASSPSGGNTEAFF. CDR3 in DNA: TGTGCCAGTAGCCCATCAGGGGGGAACACTGAAGCTTTCTTT.

CDR3 region: CATSEGGQGGSYGYTF. In DNA form, the CDR3 reads TGTGCCACCAGTGAAGGAGGACAGGGAGGGTCCTATGGCTACACCTTC. The chain has TRBV24-1 and TRBJ1-2; 8 bases are a match to TRBD1. With V trimmed by 4 bases and J by 4 bases, 10 bases remained unmatched. The germline V gene has CDR1 KGHDR and CDR2 SFDVKD. This CDR3 comprises 16 residues.

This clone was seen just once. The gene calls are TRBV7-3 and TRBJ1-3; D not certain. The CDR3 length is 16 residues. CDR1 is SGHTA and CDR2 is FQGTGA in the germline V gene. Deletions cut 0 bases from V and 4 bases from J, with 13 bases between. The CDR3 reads CASSLTGSVSGNTIYF. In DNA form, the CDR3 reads TGTGCCAGCAGCTTAACCGGTTCGGTGAGCGGAAACACCATATATTTT.

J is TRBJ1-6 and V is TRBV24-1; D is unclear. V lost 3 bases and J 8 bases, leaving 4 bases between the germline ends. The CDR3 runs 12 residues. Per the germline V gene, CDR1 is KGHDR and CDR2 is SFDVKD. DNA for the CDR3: TGTGCCACCAGTGATCTATATTCACCCCTCCACTTT. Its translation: CATSDLYSPLHF.

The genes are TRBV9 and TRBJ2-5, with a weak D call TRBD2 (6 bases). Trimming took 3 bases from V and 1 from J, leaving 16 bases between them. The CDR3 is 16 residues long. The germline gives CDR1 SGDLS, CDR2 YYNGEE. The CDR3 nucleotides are TGTGCCAGCAGCGCGGGGGTCCTCCGCCCCCAAGAGACCCAGTACTTC. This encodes CASSAGVLRPQETQYF.

The chain's CDR3 is CASSPGTTFNEQFF. As DNA, the CDR3 is TGTGCCAGCAGCCCCGGGACTACATTCAATGAGCAGTTCTTC. The J gene is TRBJ2-1, the V gene TRBV3-1 (or the pseudogene TRBV3-2), with 7 bases that match TRBD2. The V and J ends lost 4 bases and 6 bases, in that order; junction bases with no gene match: 6. The CDR3 has 14 residues. Per germline, CDR1 LGHDT and CDR2 YNNKEL (reference sequence).

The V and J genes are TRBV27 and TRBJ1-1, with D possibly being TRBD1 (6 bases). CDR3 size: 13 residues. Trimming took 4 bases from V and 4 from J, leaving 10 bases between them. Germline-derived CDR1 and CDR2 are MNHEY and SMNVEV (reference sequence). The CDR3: CASSSTGFTEAFF. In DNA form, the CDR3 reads TGTGCCAGCAGTTCAACAGGGTTCACTGAAGCTTTCTTT.

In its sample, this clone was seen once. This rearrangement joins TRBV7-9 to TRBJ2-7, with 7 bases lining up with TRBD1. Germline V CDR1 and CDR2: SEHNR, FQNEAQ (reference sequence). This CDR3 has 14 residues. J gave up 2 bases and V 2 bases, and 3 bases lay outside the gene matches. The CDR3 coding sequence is TGTGCCAGCAGCTTAAGGGACAGCACCTACGAGCAGTACTTC. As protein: CASSLRDSTYEQYF.

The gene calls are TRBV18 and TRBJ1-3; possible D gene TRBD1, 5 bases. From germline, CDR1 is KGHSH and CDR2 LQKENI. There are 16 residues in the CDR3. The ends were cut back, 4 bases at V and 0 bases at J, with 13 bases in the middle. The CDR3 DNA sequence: TGTGCCAGCTCACGTGGAGGGGTGAGCTCTGGAAACACCATATATTTT. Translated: CASSRGGVSSGNTIYF.

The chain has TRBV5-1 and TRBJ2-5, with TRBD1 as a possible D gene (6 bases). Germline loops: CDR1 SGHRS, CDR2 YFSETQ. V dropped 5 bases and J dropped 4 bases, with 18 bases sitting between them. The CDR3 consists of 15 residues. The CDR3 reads CASSREGVIGETQYF. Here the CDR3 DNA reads TGCGCCAGCAGTCGCGAGGGGGTTATCGGAGAGACCCAGTACTTC.

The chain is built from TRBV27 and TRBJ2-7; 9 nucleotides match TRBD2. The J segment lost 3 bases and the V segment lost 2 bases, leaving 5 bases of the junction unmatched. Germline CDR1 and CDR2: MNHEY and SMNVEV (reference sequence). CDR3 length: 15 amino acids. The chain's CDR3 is CASSLEAGGFYEQYF. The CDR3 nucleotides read TGTGCCAGCAGTTTAGAAGCGGGGGGCTTCTACGAGCAGTACTTC.

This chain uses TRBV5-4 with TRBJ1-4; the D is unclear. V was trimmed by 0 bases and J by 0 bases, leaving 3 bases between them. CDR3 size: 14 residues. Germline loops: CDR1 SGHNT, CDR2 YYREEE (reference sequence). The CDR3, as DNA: TGTGCCAGCAGCTTGGGCGCAACTAATGAAAAACTGTTTTTT. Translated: CASSLGATNEKLFF.

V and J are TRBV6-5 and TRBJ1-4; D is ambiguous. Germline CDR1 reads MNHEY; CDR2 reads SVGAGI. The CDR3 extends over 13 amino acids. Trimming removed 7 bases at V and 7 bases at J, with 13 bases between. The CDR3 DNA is TGTGCCAGCACAATTGACTTGGGTGAAAAACTGTTTTTT. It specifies CASTIDLGEKLFF.

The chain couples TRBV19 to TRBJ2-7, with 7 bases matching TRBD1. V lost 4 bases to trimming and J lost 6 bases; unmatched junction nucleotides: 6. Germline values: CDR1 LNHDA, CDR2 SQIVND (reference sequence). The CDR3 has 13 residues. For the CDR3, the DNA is TGTGCCAGTAGTAGCGACAGGGTGGGCGAGCAGTACTTC. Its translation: CASSSDRVGEQYF.

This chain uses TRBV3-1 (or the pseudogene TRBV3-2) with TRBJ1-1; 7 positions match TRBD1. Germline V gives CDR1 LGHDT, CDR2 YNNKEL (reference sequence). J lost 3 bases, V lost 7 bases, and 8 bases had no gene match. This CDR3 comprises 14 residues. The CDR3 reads CASTRQGGHTEAFF. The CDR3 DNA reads TGTGCCAGCACCCGACAGGGAGGCCACACTGAAGCTTTCTTT.

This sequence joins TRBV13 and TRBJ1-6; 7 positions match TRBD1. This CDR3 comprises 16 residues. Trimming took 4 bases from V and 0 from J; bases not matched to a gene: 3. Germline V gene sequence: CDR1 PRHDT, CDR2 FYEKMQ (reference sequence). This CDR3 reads CASSSRGYSYNSPLHF. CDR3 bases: TGTGCCAGCAGCTCCAGGGGGTACTCCTATAATTCACCCCTCCACTTT.